These 12 T cell receptor beta chains originate from one sample sequenced in a study of blood T cell repertoires in COVID-19. Clones were read by immunoSEQ multiplex PCR, and TCRdb kept only the in-frame ones, dropping some. The table shows 50,000 or so clones, with nearly 85% occurring only once. The sequenced sample consisted of peripheral blood. Source of these receptors: a man aged 40-50 years with acute or convalescent COVID-19.

This chain links TRBV3-1 (or the pseudogene TRBV3-2) with TRBJ1-2; unclear D gene. Deletions cut 1 base from V and 6 bases from J, with 9 bases between. CDR3 length equals 13 residues. CDR1 LGHDT and CDR2 YNNKEL come from the germline V gene (reference sequence). The CDR3 region is CASSQVTGDGYTF. In DNA, the CDR3 is TGTGCCAGCAGCCAAGTCACCGGTGATGGCTACACCTTC.

This chain links TRBV6-5 with TRBJ1-5, with 7 bases identical to TRBD1. V was pared by 6 bases and J by 0 bases, with 5 bases of the junction left unmatched. The CDR3 has 15 amino acids. Germline V CDR1 and CDR2: MNHEY, SVGAGI. Written as DNA, the CDR3 is TGTGCCAGCAGGGGGACAGCTCCTAGCAATCAGCCCCAGCATTTT. Protein sequence: CASRGTAPSNQPQHF.

This chain joins TRBV19 and TRBJ2-6; 9 positions agree with TRBD1. Germline CDR1 is LNHDA and CDR2 is SQIVND (reference sequence). The CDR3 is made up of 18 amino acids. J lost 1 base, V lost 9 bases, and 13 bases had no gene match. The CDR3 coding sequence is TGTGCCAGCAGCAACAGGGGGCGTGGAGTTTCTGGGGCCAACGTCCTGACTTTC. It is translated as CASSNRGRGVSGANVLTF. The full variable domain, its missing parts supplied by reference TRBV19 and TRBJ2-6, is DGGITQSPKYLFRKEGQNVTLSCEQNLNHDAMYWYRQDPGQGLRLIYYSQIVNDFQKGDIAEGYSVSREKKESFPLTVTSAQKNPTAFYLCASSNRGRGVSGANVLTFGAGSRLTVL.

The V and J genes are TRBV5-1 and TRBJ2-2; TRBD2 is a possible D gene (5 bases). V lost 9 bases, J lost 6 bases, and 15 bases lay in between. CDR1 is SGHRS and CDR2 is YFSETQ in the germline V gene. The CDR3 consists of 13 residues. DNA for the CDR3: TGCGCCACCCGAGCCGAGAGGGCCGGGGAGCTGTTTTTT. Translation gives CATRAERAGELFF. Drawing the rest from reference TRBV5-1 and TRBJ2-2, the complete variable domain is KAGVTQTPRYLIKTRGQQVTLSCSPISGHRSVSWYQQTPGQGLQFLFEYFSETQRNKGNFPGRFSGRQFSNSRSEMNVSTLELGDSALYLCATRAERAGELFFGEGSRLTVL.

This clone was recorded only once. This chain links TRBV7-2 with TRBJ1-1; D ambiguous. The germline gives CDR1 SGHTA, CDR2 FQGNSA. The CDR3 totals 15 residues. Trimming left V 2 bases short and J 1 base short, with 11 bases between. CDR3 sequence: CASSLYHGGNTEAFF. In DNA form, the CDR3 reads TGTGCCAGCAGCTTATACCACGGCGGGAACACTGAAGCTTTCTTT.

V usage is TRBV5-5 and J usage is TRBJ2-1, with 9 bases matching TRBD2. The CDR3 length is 15 residues. The V gene's germline CDR1 is SGHKS and CDR2 YYEKEE (reference sequence). V shed 1 base and J 8 bases; nucleotides not matched to a gene: 7. Written as DNA, the CDR3 is TGTGCCAGCAGCTTGTTAGGACTAGCGTATGATGAGCAGTTCTTC. Protein product: CASSLLGLAYDEQFF.

This chain links TRBV2 with TRBJ1-1; D gene unclear. Germline loops: CDR1 SNHLY, CDR2 FYNNEI. The CDR3 contains 13 residues. V was pared by 3 bases and J by 4 bases, with 9 bases between. The CDR3 protein is CASSETRSTEAFF. CDR3 DNA sequence: TGTGCCAGCAGTGAGACTCGGAGCACTGAAGCTTTCTTT.

The CDR3 nucleotides read TGTGCCAGCAGCCGGACTAGCGGGAGTTTGAATGAGCAGTTCTTC. Protein: CASSRTSGSLNEQFF. V is TRBV11-2 and J is TRBJ2-1; TRBD2 aligns across 13 bases. Losses at the gene ends were 5 bases for V and 7 bases for J; bases not matched to a gene: 5. The CDR3 spans 15 residues. The germline CDR1 and CDR2 sequences are SGHAT and FQNNGV.

The chain is built from TRBV6-1 and TRBJ2-3, with 9 nucleotides matching TRBD2. Germline lookup yields CDR1 MNHNS and CDR2 SASEGT. The CDR3 is 16 residues long. Germline trimming cut 1 base from V and 2 bases from J; bases unmatched to any gene: 4. Written as DNA, the CDR3 is TGTGCCAGCAGTGAAGGACTAGCGGTTTCCACAGATACGCAGTATTTT. It specifies CASSEGLAVSTDTQYF.

V is TRBV5-6 and J is TRBJ1-2; D is ambiguous. CDR1 is SGHDT and CDR2 is YYEEEE in the germline V gene. With 3 bases removed from V and 8 bases from J, the gap between germline ends came to 8 bases. CDR3 length: 11 residues. The DNA of the CDR3 is TGTGCCAGCAGCTCCTATTGGGGCTACACCTTC. It specifies CASSSYWGYTF.

The chain joins TRBV6-5 to TRBJ1-5; D gene ambiguous. The CDR3 length is 16 residues. Germline CDR1 and CDR2: MNHEY and SVGAGI. With 0 bases removed from V and 2 bases from J, the gap between germline ends came to 11 bases. The CDR3 DNA reads TGTGCCAGCAGTTACTCGGCGACAAATCGCAATCAGCCCCAGCATTTT. It codes for CASSYSATNRNQPQHF.

The chain combines TRBV27 with TRBJ2-7; possible D gene TRBD1, 5 bases. Germline V CDR1 and CDR2: MNHEY, SMNVEV (reference sequence). V lost 5 bases to trimming and J lost 3 bases, with 11 bases between them. This CDR3 has 13 residues. The CDR3 protein is CASSRAGRYEQYV. The CDR3 nucleotides read TGTGCCAGCAGTCGGGCAGGGCGCTACGAGCAGTACGTC.